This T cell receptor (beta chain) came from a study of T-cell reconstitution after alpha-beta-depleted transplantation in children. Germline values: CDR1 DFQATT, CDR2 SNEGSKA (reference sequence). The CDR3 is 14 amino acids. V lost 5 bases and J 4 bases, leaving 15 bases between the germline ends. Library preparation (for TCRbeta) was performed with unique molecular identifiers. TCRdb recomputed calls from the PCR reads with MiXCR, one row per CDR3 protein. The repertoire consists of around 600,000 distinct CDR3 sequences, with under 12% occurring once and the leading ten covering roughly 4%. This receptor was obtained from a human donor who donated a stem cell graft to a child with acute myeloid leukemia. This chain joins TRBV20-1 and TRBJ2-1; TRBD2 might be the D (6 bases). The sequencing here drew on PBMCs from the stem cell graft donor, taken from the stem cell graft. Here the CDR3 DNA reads TGCAGTGCTGGGGCGGGACTTAGTTACAATGAGCAGTTCTTC. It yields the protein CSAGAGLSYNEQFF.